This entry describes one T cell receptor (beta chain). Generated by immunoSEQ multiplex PCR, the TCRdb table keeps only in-frame clones and is missing some. The sample records about half a million clones, around 85% being singletons. These data belong to a study of blood T cell repertoires in COVID-19. Study context: PBMCs, B-cell-depleted T cells, or T cells provided the cDNA or gDNA that made up the material.

Germline V gene data show CDR1 as SGHTA and CDR2 as FQGNSA. This CDR3 has 14 amino acids. V dropped 1 base and J dropped 3 bases, with 7 bases sitting between them. Recruits, aged roughly 18 to 100 years, lived in 20 to 30 US areas. The sequencing sample was made of PBMCs or T cells enriched from blood (not recorded which). The sequence derives from a woman between 55 and 75 years old who had recovered from COVID-19. This chain connects TRBV7-2 to TRBJ2-1; D might be TRBD1 (5 bases). The CDR3 nucleotides are TGTGCCAGCAGCTTAGTTCAGGGCTACAATGAGCAGTTCTTC. Residues: CASSLVQGYNEQFF.